Following are 2 T cell receptor beta chains from one sample sequenced in a study of cytomegalovirus exposure and HLA in healthy donors. The PCR used 60 Vbeta and 13 Jbeta primers. TCRdb's copy holds only in-frame clones and misses some; the assay was immunoSEQ multiplex PCR. This sample has fewer than 90,000 clones; about 80% occur once, and the top ten carry about 1.4%. Sequenced sample: PBMCs. These receptors were obtained from a male donor in good health and CMV-seronegative.

The rearrangement links TRBV11-2 to TRBJ1-1; possibly TRBD1 for D (5 bases). V was clipped by 4 bases and J by 1 base, with 16 bases between them. Germline CDR1 and CDR2: SGHAT and FQNNGV. CDR3 length: 16 amino acids. The CDR3 DNA reads TGTGCCAGCAGCTCTAAGACAGCTGGGCCGAACACTGAAGCTTTCTTT. Its protein product is CASSSKTAGPNTEAFF.

This clone was observed a handful of times. The gene calls are TRBV4-3 and TRBJ2-7; TRBD1 agrees at 10 bases. The CDR3 loop spans 15 amino acids. V lost 4 bases, J lost 1 base, and 4 bases stayed unmatched. CDR1 and CDR2 from the germline V gene are LGHNA and YSLEER. The CDR3 loop is CASSRRTGGSYEQYF. In nucleotides, the CDR3 is TGCGCCAGCAGCCGGAGGACAGGGGGTTCCTACGAGCAGTACTTC.